This TCR beta chain stems from a study of blood T cells in healthy people across ages. Study-wide results and limits: Naive T cell percentage showed a strong correlation with the diversity of TCR beta.

A second roughly 6 to 12 cycle PCR used barcoded and J-beta primers. Through a template-switch adaptor with 12 random nucleotides, each cDNA molecule received a tag. TCRdb reprocessed the 5' RACE reads via MiXCR and lists one record per CDR3 protein. The sample records roughly 800,000 distinct CDR3 sequences, roughly 25% being singletons. This clonotype was observed a handful of times. Its cognate antigen is unknown. The extraction recovered at least 6 micrograms of total RNA per sample. There are 13 residues in the CDR3. Germline V gene sequence: CDR1 MDHEN, CDR2 SYDVKM. Trimming took 8 bases from V and 5 from J; bases not matched to a gene: 7. The data also belong to a second study, concerning T cells of mothers and their children.

V usage is TRBV28 and J usage is TRBJ2-7; 9 bases align to TRBD1. The sample taken for sequencing was blood. The TCR sequence derives from a boy under 18 in good health. CDR3 nucleotides: TGTGCCAGCGGGGACAGGGTTCTCGACGAGCAGTACTTC. Its translation is CASGDRVLDEQYF.